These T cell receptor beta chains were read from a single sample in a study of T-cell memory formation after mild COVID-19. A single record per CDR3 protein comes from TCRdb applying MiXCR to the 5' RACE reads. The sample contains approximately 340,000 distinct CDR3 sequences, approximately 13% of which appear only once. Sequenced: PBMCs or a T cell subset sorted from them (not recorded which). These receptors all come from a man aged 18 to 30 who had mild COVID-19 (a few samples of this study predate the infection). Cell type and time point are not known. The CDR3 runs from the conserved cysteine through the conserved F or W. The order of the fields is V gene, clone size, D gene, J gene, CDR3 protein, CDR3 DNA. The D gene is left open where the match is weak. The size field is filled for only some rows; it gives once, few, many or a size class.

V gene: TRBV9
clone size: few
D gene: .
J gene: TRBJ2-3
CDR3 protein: CASSVESGQDTQYF
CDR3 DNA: TGTGCCAGCAGCGTAGAATCCGGCCAAGATACGCAGTATTTT

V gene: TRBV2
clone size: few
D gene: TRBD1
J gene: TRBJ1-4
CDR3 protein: CASRVQGGPDEKLFF
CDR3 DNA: TGTGCCAGCAGGGTACAGGGGGGCCCGGATGAAAAACTGTTTTTT

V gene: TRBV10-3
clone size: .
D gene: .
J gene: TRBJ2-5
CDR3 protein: CAISDRRFQETQYF
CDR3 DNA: TGTGCCATCAGTGACCGCAGGTTCCAAGAGACCCAGTACTTC

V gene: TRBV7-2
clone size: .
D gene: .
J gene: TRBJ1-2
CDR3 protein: CASSGTTPGGNYGYTF
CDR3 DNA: TGTGCCAGCAGCGGAACAACGCCAGGCGGTAACTATGGCTACACCTTC

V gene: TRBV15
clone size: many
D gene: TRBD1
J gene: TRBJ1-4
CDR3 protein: CATSRDLGQGFDEKLFF
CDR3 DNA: TGTGCCACCAGCAGAGATTTGGGACAGGGGTTCGATGAAAAACTGTTTTTT

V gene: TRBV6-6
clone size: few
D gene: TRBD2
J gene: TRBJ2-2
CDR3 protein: CASRHGRLAGDTGELFF
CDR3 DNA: TGTGCCAGCAGGCACGGGCGACTAGCGGGGGACACCGGGGAGCTGTTTTTT

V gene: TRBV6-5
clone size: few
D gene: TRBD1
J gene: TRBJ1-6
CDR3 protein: CASSYSTGLNSPLHF
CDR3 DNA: TGTGCCAGCAGTTACTCGACAGGGTTGAATTCACCCCTCCACTTT

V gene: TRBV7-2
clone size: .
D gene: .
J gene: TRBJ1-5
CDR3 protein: CASSYRRTQGNQPQHF
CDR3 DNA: TGTGCCAGCAGTTACCGACGGACCCAGGGCAATCAGCCCCAGCATTTT

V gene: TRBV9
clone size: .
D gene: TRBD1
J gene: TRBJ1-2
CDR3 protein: CASSVGPGQGSDGYTF
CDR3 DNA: TGTGCCAGCAGCGTAGGACCGGGACAGGGATCGGATGGCTACACCTTC

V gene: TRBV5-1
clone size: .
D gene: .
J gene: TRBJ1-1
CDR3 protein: CASSLDSLYKGAFF
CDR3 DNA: TGCGCCAGCAGCTTGGACAGCCTTTACAAAGGAGCTTTCTTT

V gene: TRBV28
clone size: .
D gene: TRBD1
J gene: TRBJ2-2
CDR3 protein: CASSPVGQGHGELFF
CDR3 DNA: TGTGCCAGCAGTCCCGTTGGACAGGGACACGGGGAGCTGTTTTTT

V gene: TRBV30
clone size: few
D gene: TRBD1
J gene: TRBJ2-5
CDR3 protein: CAWSEDRVLETQYF
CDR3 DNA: TGTGCCTGGAGTGAGGACAGGGTATTAGAGACCCAGTACTTC

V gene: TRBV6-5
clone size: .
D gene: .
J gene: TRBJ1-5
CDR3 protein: CASTPGGRQPQHF
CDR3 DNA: TGTGCCAGCACTCCGGGGGGACGTCAGCCCCAGCATTTT

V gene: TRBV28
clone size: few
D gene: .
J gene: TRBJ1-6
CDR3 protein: CASSLPGSYNSPLHF
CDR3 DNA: TGTGCCAGCAGTTTACCGGGCTCCTATAATTCACCCCTCCACTTT

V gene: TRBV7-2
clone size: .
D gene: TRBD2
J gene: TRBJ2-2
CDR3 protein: CASRQPGLASTGELFF
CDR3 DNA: TGTGCCAGCAGACAGCCGGGACTAGCGTCCACCGGGGAGCTGTTTTTT

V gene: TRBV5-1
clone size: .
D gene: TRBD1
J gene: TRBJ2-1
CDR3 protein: CASSTGDYYNEQFF
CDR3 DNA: TGCGCCAGCAGTACAGGGGATTATTACAATGAGCAGTTCTTC

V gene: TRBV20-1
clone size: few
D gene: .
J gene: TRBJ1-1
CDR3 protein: CSARGMGNTEAFF
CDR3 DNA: TGCAGTGCTAGGGGTATGGGGAACACTGAAGCTTTCTTT

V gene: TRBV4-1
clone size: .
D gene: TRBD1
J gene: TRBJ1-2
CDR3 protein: CASSQETGGGYGYTF
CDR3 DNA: TGCGCCAGCAGCCAAGAAACAGGGGGCGGTTATGGCTACACCTTC

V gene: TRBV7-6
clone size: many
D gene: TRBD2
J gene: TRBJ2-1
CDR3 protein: CASSLDRAGAYNEQFF
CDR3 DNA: TGTGCCAGCAGCTTAGACCGAGCGGGGGCTTACAATGAGCAGTTCTTC

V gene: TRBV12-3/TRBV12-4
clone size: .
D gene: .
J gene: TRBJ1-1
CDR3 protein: CASSFTYTEAFF
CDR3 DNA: TGTGCCAGCAGTTTCACCTACACTGAAGCTTTCTTT

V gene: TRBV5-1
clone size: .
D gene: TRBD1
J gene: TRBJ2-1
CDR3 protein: CASSIGDRDKNEQFF
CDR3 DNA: TGCGCCAGCAGCATCGGGGACAGGGATAAAAATGAGCAGTTCTTC

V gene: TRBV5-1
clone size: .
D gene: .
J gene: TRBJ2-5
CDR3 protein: CASSSPQGKHQETQYF
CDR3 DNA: TGCGCCAGCAGCTCTCCGCAGGGGAAGCACCAAGAGACCCAGTACTTC

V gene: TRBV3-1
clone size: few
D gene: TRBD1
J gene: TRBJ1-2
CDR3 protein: CASSLHDRGLNYGYTF
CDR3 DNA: TGTGCCAGCAGCCTCCACGACAGGGGGCTTAACTATGGCTACACCTTC

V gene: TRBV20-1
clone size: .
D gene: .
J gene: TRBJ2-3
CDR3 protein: CSAIRGPRTDTQYF
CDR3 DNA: TGCAGTGCTATTCGGGGGCCCCGCACAGATACGCAGTATTTT

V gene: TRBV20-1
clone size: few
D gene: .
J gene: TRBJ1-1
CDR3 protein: CSARNPGRNTEAFF
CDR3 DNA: TGCAGTGCTAGAAACCCCGGACGGAACACTGAAGCTTTCTTT

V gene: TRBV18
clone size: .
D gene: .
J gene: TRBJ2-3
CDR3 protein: CASSLTGLQAIQGGADTQYF
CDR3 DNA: TGTGCCAGCTCACTCACTGGGTTACAGGCCATTCAGGGTGGAGCAGATACGCAGTATTTT

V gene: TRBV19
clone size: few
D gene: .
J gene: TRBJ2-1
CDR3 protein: CASRVQGNPLLEQFF
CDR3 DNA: TGTGCCAGTAGGGTACAGGGAAATCCGCTGCTGGAGCAGTTCTTC

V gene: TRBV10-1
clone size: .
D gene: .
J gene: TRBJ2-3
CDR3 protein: CASSVHTADTQYF
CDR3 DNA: TGCGCCAGCTCTGTCCACACCGCAGATACGCAGTATTTT